These T cell receptor beta chains were read from a single sample in a study of early T cells in non-severe SARS-CoV-2 infection. TCRdb re-called the 5' RACE reads through MiXCR, storing one row per CDR3 protein. The sample carries 90,000 to 120,000 distinct CDR3 sequences, 9% to 13% recorded once. Sequenced sample: whole blood. The receptors were sampled from an adult who was a healthcare worker with PCR-confirmed SARS-CoV-2 infection or an uninfected control (not recorded which). The CDR3 runs from the conserved cysteine through the conserved F or W. The D gene is left open where the match is weak. Rows give clone size only sometimes, using once, few, many, or a class for an expanded clone.

CDR3 length: 17; V gene: TRBV7-3; J gene: TRBJ2-2; D gene: TRBD2; clone size: few; CDR3 protein: CASSWGSGTSGLGELFF; CDR3 DNA: TGTGCCAGCAGCTGGGGATCGGGGACTAGCGGCTTGGGGGAGCTGTTTTTT
CDR3 length: 15; V gene: TRBV11-2; J gene: TRBJ2-3; D gene: .; clone size: many; CDR3 protein: CASSLDNRVTDTQYF; CDR3 DNA: TGTGCCAGCAGCTTAGACAACAGGGTCACAGATACGCAGTATTTT
CDR3 length: 12; V gene: TRBV28; J gene: TRBJ2-7; D gene: .; clone size: few; CDR3 protein: CASSLPEQKQYF; CDR3 DNA: TGTGCCAGCAGTTTACCAGAACAGAAGCAGTACTTC
CDR3 length: 16; V gene: TRBV18; J gene: TRBJ2-1; D gene: .; clone size: .; CDR3 protein: CASSPPRGARINELFF; CDR3 DNA: TGTGCCAGCTCACCCCCCCGGGGGGCGCGGATCAATGAGCTGTTCTTC
CDR3 length: 12; V gene: TRBV7-8; J gene: TRBJ2-1; D gene: .; clone size: many; CDR3 protein: CASSLVGVGQFF; CDR3 DNA: TGTGCCAGCAGCTTAGTTGGGGTTGGGCAGTTCTTC
CDR3 length: 15; V gene: TRBV5-1; J gene: TRBJ1-1; D gene: TRBD1; clone size: .; CDR3 protein: CASSRATGANTEAFF; CDR3 DNA: TGCGCCAGCAGCCGCGCGACAGGGGCGAACACTGAAGCTTTCTTT
CDR3 length: 14; V gene: TRBV3-1; J gene: TRBJ2-3; D gene: TRBD2; clone size: many; CDR3 protein: CASSPSGATDTQYF; CDR3 DNA: TGTGCCAGCAGCCCTAGCGGGGCCACAGATACGCAGTATTTT
CDR3 length: 13; V gene: TRBV20-1; J gene: TRBJ1-1; D gene: .; clone size: once; CDR3 protein: CSARGTSNTEAFF; CDR3 DNA: TGCAGTGCTAGAGGGACCTCGAACACTGAAGCTTTCTTT
CDR3 length: 16; V gene: TRBV4-1; J gene: TRBJ2-5; D gene: .; clone size: many; CDR3 protein: CASSQVDDYSLETQYF; CDR3 DNA: TGCGCCAGCAGCCAAGTAGACGACTACTCTCTGGAGACCCAGTACTTC
CDR3 length: 16; V gene: TRBV7-9; J gene: TRBJ1-4; D gene: TRBD1; clone size: many; CDR3 protein: CASSSAIGTENEKLFF; CDR3 DNA: TGTGCCAGCAGCTCGGCGATCGGGACAGAGAATGAAAAACTGTTTTTT
CDR3 length: 15; V gene: TRBV29-1; J gene: TRBJ1-1; D gene: .; clone size: .; CDR3 protein: CSVDDREGLNTEAFF; CDR3 DNA: TGCAGCGTTGACGATCGGGAGGGTCTGAACACTGAAGCTTTCTTT
CDR3 length: 14; V gene: TRBV5-4; J gene: TRBJ2-7; D gene: TRBD2; clone size: .; CDR3 protein: CASSFLAGGYEQYF; CDR3 DNA: TGTGCCAGCAGCTTTCTAGCGGGAGGTTACGAGCAGTACTTC
CDR3 length: 15; V gene: TRBV19; J gene: TRBJ1-2; D gene: TRBD1; clone size: few; CDR3 protein: CASTERQGTRLGYTF; CDR3 DNA: TGTGCCAGTACCGAAAGACAGGGGACCCGCCTAGGCTACACCTTC
CDR3 length: 15; V gene: TRBV15; J gene: TRBJ2-3; D gene: TRBD2; clone size: few; CDR3 protein: CATSRAVAGADTQYF; CDR3 DNA: TGTGCCACCAGCAGAGCGGTAGCGGGGGCAGATACGCAGTATTTT
CDR3 length: 13; V gene: TRBV10-3; J gene: TRBJ2-5; D gene: .; clone size: .; CDR3 protein: CAISTGELETQYF; CDR3 DNA: TGTGCCATCAGTACCGGAGAGCTAGAGACCCAGTACTTC
CDR3 length: 11; V gene: TRBV20-1; J gene: TRBJ1-2; D gene: .; clone size: many; CDR3 protein: CSAPALYGYTF; CDR3 DNA: TGCAGTGCTCCAGCCCTCTATGGCTACACCTTC
CDR3 length: 14; V gene: TRBV5-1; J gene: TRBJ1-2; D gene: .; clone size: few; CDR3 protein: CASSLGQTAYGYTF; CDR3 DNA: TGCGCCAGCAGCTTGGGGCAGACCGCCTATGGCTACACCTTC
CDR3 length: 16; V gene: TRBV5-1; J gene: TRBJ1-6; D gene: .; clone size: few; CDR3 protein: CASSLDIQQGPSPLHF; CDR3 DNA: TGCGCCAGCAGCTTGGATATCCAACAGGGCCCATCACCCCTCCACTTT
CDR3 length: 14; V gene: TRBV11-2; J gene: TRBJ1-1; D gene: .; clone size: .; CDR3 protein: CASSLHNTGTEAFF; CDR3 DNA: TGTGCCAGCAGCCTTCATAATACTGGCACTGAAGCTTTCTTT
CDR3 length: 15; V gene: TRBV9; J gene: TRBJ1-1; D gene: TRBD1; clone size: many; CDR3 protein: CASSVATGAVTEAFF; CDR3 DNA: TGTGCCAGCAGCGTAGCGACAGGGGCTGTGACTGAAGCTTTCTTT
CDR3 length: 15; V gene: TRBV7-2; J gene: TRBJ2-5; D gene: TRBD2; clone size: many; CDR3 protein: CASSTTSGREETQYF; CDR3 DNA: TGTGCCAGCAGTACGACTAGCGGGAGGGAAGAGACCCAGTACTTC
CDR3 length: 17; V gene: TRBV27; J gene: TRBJ2-1; D gene: TRBD1; clone size: few; CDR3 protein: CASTFFSGTGLKNEQFF; CDR3 DNA: TGTGCCAGCACATTCTTCTCCGGGACAGGGCTAAAAAATGAGCAGTTCTTC
CDR3 length: 14; V gene: TRBV12-3/TRBV12-4; J gene: TRBJ2-7; D gene: .; clone size: few; CDR3 protein: CASCRPGPRPEQYF; CDR3 DNA: TGTGCCAGCTGCCGGCCGGGACCGAGGCCGGAGCAGTACTTC
CDR3 length: 13; V gene: TRBV15; J gene: TRBJ2-1; D gene: .; clone size: few; CDR3 protein: CATSRVKSNEQFF; CDR3 DNA: TGTGCCACCAGCAGAGTAAAGTCCAATGAGCAGTTCTTC
CDR3 length: 12; V gene: TRBV5-1; J gene: TRBJ2-3; D gene: .; clone size: .; CDR3 protein: CASAESIDTQYF; CDR3 DNA: TGCGCCAGCGCCGAGAGCATCGATACGCAGTATTTT
CDR3 length: 15; V gene: TRBV28; J gene: TRBJ2-1; D gene: .; clone size: many; CDR3 protein: CASSFLRPMGNEQFF; CDR3 DNA: TGTGCCAGCAGTTTCTTGCGTCCAATGGGGAATGAGCAGTTCTTC
CDR3 length: 16; V gene: TRBV11-2; J gene: TRBJ1-3; D gene: .; clone size: .; CDR3 protein: CASTNVVGVSGNTIYF; CDR3 DNA: TGTGCCAGCACCAATGTCGTAGGAGTCTCTGGAAACACCATATATTTT
CDR3 length: 15; V gene: TRBV4-2; J gene: TRBJ2-1; D gene: TRBD2; clone size: many; CDR3 protein: CASSRLTSGNNEQFF; CDR3 DNA: TGTGCCAGCAGCCGATTAACTAGCGGGAACAATGAGCAGTTCTTC
CDR3 length: 15; V gene: TRBV5-5; J gene: TRBJ2-5; D gene: TRBD2; clone size: few; CDR3 protein: CASSRDTSGAETQYF; CDR3 DNA: TGTGCCAGCAGTCGTGATACTAGCGGGGCAGAGACCCAGTACTTC
CDR3 length: 16; V gene: TRBV19; J gene: TRBJ2-1; D gene: TRBD2; clone size: many; CDR3 protein: CASSPSSSGRENEQFF; CDR3 DNA: TGTGCCAGTAGTCCCTCGAGTAGCGGGAGAGAGAATGAGCAGTTCTTC
CDR3 length: 15; V gene: TRBV11-2; J gene: TRBJ2-3; D gene: TRBD2; clone size: many; CDR3 protein: CASSPRGLPTDTQYF; CDR3 DNA: TGTGCCAGCAGCCCTCGGGGACTACCCACAGATACGCAGTATTTT
CDR3 length: 14; V gene: TRBV9; J gene: TRBJ2-1; D gene: .; clone size: .; CDR3 protein: CASSVVVGSNEQFF; CDR3 DNA: TGTGCCAGCAGCGTAGTGGTAGGGTCCAATGAGCAGTTCTTC
CDR3 length: 15; V gene: TRBV5-1; J gene: TRBJ2-1; D gene: TRBD2; clone size: few; CDR3 protein: CASSPGLGDPNEQFF; CDR3 DNA: TGCGCCAGCAGTCCGGGACTAGGGGACCCCAATGAGCAGTTCTTC
CDR3 length: 16; V gene: TRBV9; J gene: TRBJ2-1; D gene: TRBD2; clone size: once; CDR3 protein: CASSVPASGVYNEQFF; CDR3 DNA: TGTGCCAGCAGCGTACCCGCTAGCGGGGTATACAATGAGCAGTTCTTC
CDR3 length: 15; V gene: TRBV4-1; J gene: TRBJ2-3; D gene: .; clone size: .; CDR3 protein: CASSQGPLDRDTQYF; CDR3 DNA: TGCGCCAGCAGCCAAGGACCCCTAGACAGGGATACGCAGTATTTT
CDR3 length: 15; V gene: TRBV4-1; J gene: TRBJ2-5; D gene: TRBD2; clone size: .; CDR3 protein: CASSQEERGRETQYF; CDR3 DNA: TGCGCCAGCAGCCAAGAGGAGCGGGGGAGAGAGACCCAGTACTTC
CDR3 length: 18; V gene: TRBV6-6; J gene: TRBJ2-1; D gene: .; clone size: many; CDR3 protein: CASSPGPTLAVVYNEQFF; CDR3 DNA: TGTGCCAGCAGTCCGGGTCCAACCCTGGCCGTCGTGTACAATGAGCAGTTCTTC
CDR3 length: 14; V gene: TRBV10-3; J gene: TRBJ1-6; D gene: .; clone size: many; CDR3 protein: CAISEPGENSPLHF; CDR3 DNA: TGTGCCATCAGTGAGCCGGGGGAAAATTCACCCCTCCACTTT
CDR3 length: 13; V gene: TRBV5-1; J gene: TRBJ1-2; D gene: .; clone size: .; CDR3 protein: CASSGSGTDPLTF; CDR3 DNA: TGCGCCAGCAGCGGATCCGGGACCGACCCCCTCACCTTC
CDR3 length: 15; V gene: TRBV6-1; J gene: TRBJ2-2; D gene: .; clone size: .; CDR3 protein: CASSSWDQNTGELFF; CDR3 DNA: TGTGCCAGCAGCTCCTGGGACCAGAACACCGGGGAGCTGTTTTTT
CDR3 length: 15; V gene: TRBV7-2; J gene: TRBJ2-7; D gene: TRBD1; clone size: few; CDR3 protein: CASSLVGTESFEQYF; CDR3 DNA: TGTGCCAGCAGCTTAGTTGGGACAGAGAGCTTCGAGCAGTACTTC
CDR3 length: 13; V gene: TRBV12-3/TRBV12-4; J gene: TRBJ1-1; D gene: TRBD1; clone size: .; CDR3 protein: CASRLQGALGAFF; CDR3 DNA: TGTGCCAGCAGGTTACAGGGGGCTCTTGGGGCTTTCTTT
CDR3 length: 14; V gene: TRBV6-6; J gene: TRBJ2-1; D gene: .; clone size: few; CDR3 protein: CASSYSPGGGEQFF; CDR3 DNA: TGTGCCAGCAGTTACTCCCCCGGAGGGGGGGAGCAGTTCTTC
CDR3 length: 16; V gene: TRBV29-1; J gene: TRBJ2-1; D gene: TRBD2; clone size: few; CDR3 protein: CSVGLAGKSSYNEQFF; CDR3 DNA: TGCAGCGTTGGACTAGCGGGAAAAAGCTCCTACAATGAGCAGTTCTTC
CDR3 length: 18; V gene: TRBV5-1; J gene: TRBJ2-6; D gene: TRBD1; clone size: many; CDR3 protein: CASSLNGQGTSGANVLTF; CDR3 DNA: TGCGCCAGCAGCTTGAACGGACAGGGGACTTCTGGGGCCAACGTCCTGACTTTC
CDR3 length: 17; V gene: TRBV18; J gene: TRBJ2-7; D gene: TRBD1; clone size: many; CDR3 protein: CASSPQEDRRFPYEQYF; CDR3 DNA: TGTGCCAGCTCACCTCAAGAGGACAGGCGGTTCCCCTACGAGCAGTACTTC
CDR3 length: 12; V gene: TRBV12-3/TRBV12-4; J gene: TRBJ1-1; D gene: .; clone size: many; CDR3 protein: CASSSRGTEAFF; CDR3 DNA: TGTGCCAGCAGTTCCAGGGGCACTGAAGCTTTCTTT
CDR3 length: 12; V gene: TRBV29-1; J gene: TRBJ1-5; D gene: .; clone size: .; CDR3 protein: CSVEDSNQPQHF; CDR3 DNA: TGCAGCGTTGAAGATAGCAATCAGCCCCAGCATTTT